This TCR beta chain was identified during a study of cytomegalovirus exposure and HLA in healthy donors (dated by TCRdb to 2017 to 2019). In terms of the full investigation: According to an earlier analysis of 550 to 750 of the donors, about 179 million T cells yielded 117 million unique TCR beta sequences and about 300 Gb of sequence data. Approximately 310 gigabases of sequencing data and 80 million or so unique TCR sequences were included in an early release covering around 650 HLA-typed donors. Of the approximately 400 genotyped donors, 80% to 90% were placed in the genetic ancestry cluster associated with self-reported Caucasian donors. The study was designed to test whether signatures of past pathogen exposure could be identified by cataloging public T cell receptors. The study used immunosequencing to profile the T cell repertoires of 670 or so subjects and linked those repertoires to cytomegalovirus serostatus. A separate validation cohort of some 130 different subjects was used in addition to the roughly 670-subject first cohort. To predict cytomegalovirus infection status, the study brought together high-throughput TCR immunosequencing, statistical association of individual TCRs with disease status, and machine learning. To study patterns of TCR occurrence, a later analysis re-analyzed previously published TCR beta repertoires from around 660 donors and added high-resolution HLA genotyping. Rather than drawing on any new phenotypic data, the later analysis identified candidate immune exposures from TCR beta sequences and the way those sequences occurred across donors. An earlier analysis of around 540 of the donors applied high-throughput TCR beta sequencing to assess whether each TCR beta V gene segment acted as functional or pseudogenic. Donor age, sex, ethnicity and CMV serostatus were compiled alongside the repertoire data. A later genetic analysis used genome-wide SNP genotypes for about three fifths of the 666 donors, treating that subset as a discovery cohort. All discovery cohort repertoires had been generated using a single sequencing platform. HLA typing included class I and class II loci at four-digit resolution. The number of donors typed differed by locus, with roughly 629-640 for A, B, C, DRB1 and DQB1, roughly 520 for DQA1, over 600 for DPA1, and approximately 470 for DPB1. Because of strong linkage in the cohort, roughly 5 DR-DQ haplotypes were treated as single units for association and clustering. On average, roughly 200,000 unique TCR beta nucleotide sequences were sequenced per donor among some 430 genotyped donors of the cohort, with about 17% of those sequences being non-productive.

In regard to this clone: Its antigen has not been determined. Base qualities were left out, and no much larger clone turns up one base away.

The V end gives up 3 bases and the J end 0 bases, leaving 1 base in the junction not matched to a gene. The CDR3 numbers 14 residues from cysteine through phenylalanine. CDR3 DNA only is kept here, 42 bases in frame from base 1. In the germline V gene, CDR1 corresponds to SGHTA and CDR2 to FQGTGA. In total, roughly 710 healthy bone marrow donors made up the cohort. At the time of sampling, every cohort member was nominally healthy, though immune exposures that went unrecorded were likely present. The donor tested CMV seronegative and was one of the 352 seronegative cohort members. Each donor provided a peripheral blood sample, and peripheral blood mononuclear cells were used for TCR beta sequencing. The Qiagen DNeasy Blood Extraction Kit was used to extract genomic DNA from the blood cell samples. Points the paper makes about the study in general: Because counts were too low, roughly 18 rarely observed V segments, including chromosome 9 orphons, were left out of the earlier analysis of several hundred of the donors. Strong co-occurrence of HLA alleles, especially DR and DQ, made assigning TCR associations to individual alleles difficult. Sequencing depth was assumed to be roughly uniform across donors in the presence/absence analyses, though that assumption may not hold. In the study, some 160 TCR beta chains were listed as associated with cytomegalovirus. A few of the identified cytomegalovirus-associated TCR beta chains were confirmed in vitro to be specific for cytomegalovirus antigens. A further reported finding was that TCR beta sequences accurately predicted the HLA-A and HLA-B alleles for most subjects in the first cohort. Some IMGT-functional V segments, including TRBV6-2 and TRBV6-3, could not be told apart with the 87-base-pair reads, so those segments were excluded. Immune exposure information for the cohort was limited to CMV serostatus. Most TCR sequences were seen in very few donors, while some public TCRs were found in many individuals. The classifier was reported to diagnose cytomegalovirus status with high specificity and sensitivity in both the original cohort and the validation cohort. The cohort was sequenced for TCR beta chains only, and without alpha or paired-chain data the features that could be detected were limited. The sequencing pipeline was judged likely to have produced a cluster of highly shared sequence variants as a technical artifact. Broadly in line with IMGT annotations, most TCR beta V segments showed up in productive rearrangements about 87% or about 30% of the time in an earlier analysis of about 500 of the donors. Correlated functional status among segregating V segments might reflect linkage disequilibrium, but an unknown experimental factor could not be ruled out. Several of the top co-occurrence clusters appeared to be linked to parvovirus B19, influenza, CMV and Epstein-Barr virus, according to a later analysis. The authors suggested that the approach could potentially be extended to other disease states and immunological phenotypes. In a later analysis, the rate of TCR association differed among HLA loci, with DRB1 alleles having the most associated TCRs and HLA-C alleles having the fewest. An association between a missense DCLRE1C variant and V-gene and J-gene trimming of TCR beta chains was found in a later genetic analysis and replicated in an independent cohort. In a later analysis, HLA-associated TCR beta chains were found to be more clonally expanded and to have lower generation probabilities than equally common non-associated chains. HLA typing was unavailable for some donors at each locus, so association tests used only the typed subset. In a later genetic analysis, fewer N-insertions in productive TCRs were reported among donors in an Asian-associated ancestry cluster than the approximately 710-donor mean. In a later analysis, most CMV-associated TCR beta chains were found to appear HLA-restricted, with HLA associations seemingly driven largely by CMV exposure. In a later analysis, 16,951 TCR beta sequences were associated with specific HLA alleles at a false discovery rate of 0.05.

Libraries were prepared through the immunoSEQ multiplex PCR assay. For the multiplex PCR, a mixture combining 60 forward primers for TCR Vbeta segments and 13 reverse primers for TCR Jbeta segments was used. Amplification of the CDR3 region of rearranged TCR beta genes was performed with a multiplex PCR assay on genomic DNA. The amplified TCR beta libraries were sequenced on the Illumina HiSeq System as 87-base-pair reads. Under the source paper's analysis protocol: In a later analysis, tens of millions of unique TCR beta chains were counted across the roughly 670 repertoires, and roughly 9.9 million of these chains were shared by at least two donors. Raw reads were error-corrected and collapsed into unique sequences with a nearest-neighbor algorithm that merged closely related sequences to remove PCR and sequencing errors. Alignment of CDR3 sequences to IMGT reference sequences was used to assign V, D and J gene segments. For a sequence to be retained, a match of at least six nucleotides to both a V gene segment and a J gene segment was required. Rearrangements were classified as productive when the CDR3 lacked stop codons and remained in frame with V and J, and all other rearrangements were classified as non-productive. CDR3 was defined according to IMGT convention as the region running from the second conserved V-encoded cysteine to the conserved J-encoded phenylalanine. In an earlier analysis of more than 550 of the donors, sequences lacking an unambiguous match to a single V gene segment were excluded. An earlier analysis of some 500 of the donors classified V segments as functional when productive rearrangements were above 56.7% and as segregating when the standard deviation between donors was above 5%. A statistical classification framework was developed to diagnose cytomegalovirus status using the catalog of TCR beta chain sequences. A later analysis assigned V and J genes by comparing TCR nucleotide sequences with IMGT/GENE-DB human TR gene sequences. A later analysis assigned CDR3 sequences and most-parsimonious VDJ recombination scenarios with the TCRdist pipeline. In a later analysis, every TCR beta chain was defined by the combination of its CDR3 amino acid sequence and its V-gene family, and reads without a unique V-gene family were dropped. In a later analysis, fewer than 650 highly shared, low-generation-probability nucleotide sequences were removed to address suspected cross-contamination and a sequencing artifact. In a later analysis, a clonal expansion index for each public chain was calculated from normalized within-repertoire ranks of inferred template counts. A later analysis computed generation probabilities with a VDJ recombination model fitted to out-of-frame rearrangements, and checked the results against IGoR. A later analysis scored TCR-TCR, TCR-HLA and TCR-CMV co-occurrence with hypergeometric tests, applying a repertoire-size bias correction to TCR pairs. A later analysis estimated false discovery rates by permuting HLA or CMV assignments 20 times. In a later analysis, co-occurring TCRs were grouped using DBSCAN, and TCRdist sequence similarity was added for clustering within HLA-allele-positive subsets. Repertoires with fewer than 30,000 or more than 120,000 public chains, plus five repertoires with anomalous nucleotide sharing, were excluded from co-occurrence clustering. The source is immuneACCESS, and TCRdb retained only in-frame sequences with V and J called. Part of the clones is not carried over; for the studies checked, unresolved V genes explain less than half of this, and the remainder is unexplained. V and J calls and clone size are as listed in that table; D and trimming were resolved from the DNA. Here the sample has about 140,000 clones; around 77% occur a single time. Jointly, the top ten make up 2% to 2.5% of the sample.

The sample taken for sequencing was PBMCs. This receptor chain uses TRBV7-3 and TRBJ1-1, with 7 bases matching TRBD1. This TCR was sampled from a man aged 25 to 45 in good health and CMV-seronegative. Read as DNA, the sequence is TGTGCCAGCAGCTTGACAGGGATGAACACTGAAGCTTTCTTT. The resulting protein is CASSLTGMNTEAFF.